The TCR beta chain described here comes from a study of radiation and T cells in renal cell carcinoma. TCRdb keeps only in-frame clones here, not all; method: immunoSEQ multiplex PCR. This sample has some 120,000 clones, with 81% found just once. Time point indicated: blood 2 weeks post-SBRT. The treatment denotes: 15 Gy SBRT to primary tumor, nephrectomy 4 weeks later. The receptor was isolated from a man aged 45-65 years with renal cell carcinoma. This specimen was blood, taken from a patient whose treatment included radiotherapy and nephrectomy.

The DNA of the CDR3 is TGTGCCAGCAGCTTGGCGGGGGCGGAGACCCAGTACTTC. It encodes CASSLAGAETQYF. This chain joins TRBV5-6 and TRBJ2-5, with D perhaps matching TRBD1 or TRBD2 (6 bases each). Germline CDR1 and CDR2: SGHDT and YYEEEE. V lost 0 bases and J lost 5, with 8 bases in between. The CDR3 is 13 residues long.